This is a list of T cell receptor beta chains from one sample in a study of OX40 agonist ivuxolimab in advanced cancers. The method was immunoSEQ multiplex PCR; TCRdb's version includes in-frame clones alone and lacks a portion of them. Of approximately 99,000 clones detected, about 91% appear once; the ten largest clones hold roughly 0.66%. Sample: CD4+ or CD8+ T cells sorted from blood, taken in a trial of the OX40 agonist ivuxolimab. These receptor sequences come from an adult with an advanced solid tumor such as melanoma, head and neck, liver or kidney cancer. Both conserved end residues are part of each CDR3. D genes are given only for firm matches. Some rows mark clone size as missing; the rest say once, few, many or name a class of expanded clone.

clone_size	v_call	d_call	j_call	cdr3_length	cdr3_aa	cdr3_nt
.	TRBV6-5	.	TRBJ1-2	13	CASSRQFNYGYTF	TGTGCCAGCAGCCGACAGTTTAACTATGGCTACACCTTC
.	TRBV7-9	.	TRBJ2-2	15	CASSLQETNTGELFF	TGTGCCAGCAGCTTACAGGAGACGAACACCGGGGAGCTGTTTTTT
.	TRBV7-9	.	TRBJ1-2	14	CASSLMATNYGYTF	TGTGCCAGCAGCTTAATGGCTACTAACTATGGCTACACCTTC
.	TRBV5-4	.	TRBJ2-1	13	CASSLGGRNEQFF	TGTGCCAGCAGCTTGGGCGGCCGCAATGAGCAGTTCTTC
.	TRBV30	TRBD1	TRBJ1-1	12	CAWTPGGGIAFF	TGTGCCTGGACCCCAGGGGGGGGAATAGCTTTCTTT
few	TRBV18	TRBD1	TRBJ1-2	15	CASSPKGTGDYGYTF	TGTGCCAGCTCACCGAAGGGGACAGGGGACTATGGCTACACCTTC
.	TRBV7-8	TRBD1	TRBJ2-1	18	CASSLADRGSISYNEQFF	TGTGCCAGCAGCTTAGCCGACAGGGGCAGTATAAGCTACAATGAGCAGTTCTTC
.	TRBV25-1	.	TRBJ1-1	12	CASSDPSLEAFF	TGTGCCAGCAGTGACCCGAGTCTTGAAGCTTTCTTT
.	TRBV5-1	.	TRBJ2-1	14	CASSLGQLLNEQFF	TGCGCCAGCAGCTTGGGACAGCTTTTAAATGAGCAGTTCTTC
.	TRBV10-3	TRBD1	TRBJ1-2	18	CAISDGTGGAKDNYGYTF	TGTGCCATCAGTGACGGGACAGGGGGCGCAAAGGATAACTATGGCTACACCTTC
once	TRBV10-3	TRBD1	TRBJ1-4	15	CAISESEGASEKLFF	TGTGCCATCAGTGAGTCGGAGGGGGCGTCTGAAAAACTGTTTTTT
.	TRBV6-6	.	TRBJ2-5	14	CASGDPGAGETQYF	TGTGCCAGCGGGGATCCGGGGGCGGGGGAGACCCAGTACTTC
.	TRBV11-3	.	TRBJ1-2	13	CASSPGTGYGYTF	TGTGCCAGCAGCCCCGGGACTGGCTATGGCTACACCTTC
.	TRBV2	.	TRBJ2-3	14	CASRGGVSTDTQYF	TGTGCCAGCAGAGGCGGGGTCTCGACAGATACGCAGTATTTT
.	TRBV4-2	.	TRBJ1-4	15	CASSQEGYRNEKLFF	TGTGCCAGCAGCCAAGAAGGGTACCGTAATGAAAAACTGTTTTTT
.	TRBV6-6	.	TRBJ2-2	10	CASRTGELFF	TGTGCCAGCCGGACCGGGGAGCTGTTTTTT
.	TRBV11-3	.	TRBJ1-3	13	CASSLVGGNTIYF	TGTGCCAGCAGCTTGGTGGGGGGAAACACCATATATTTT
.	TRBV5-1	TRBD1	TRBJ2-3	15	CASSQGQGGTDTQYF	TGCGCCAGCAGCCAGGGACAGGGAGGCACAGATACGCAGTATTTT
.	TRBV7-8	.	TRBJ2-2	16	CASSSIRLANTGELFF	TGTGCCAGCAGCTCGATTCGACTAGCGAACACCGGGGAGCTGTTTTTT
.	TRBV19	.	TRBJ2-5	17	CASSIFGADKGQETQYF	TGTGCCAGTAGTATCTTTGGGGCAGATAAGGGGCAAGAGACCCAGTACTTC
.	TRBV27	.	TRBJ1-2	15	CASSSAEVGSYGYTF	TGTGCCAGCAGCTCAGCTGAGGTCGGGAGCTATGGCTACACCTTC
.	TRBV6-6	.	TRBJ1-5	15	CASGLDKEYHQPQHF	TGTGCCAGCGGACTGGACAAGGAATATCATCAGCCCCAGCATTTT
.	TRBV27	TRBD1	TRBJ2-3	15	CASSFSGGVGDTQYF	TGTGCCAGCAGTTTCTCAGGGGGCGTTGGAGATACGCAGTATTTT
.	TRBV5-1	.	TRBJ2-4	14	CASSLGGLGNIQYF	TGCGCCAGCAGCTTGGGGGGACTGGGAAACATTCAGTACTTC
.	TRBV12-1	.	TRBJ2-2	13	CASVFRTTGELFF	TGTGCCAGCGTCTTTCGAACCACCGGGGAGCTGTTTTTT
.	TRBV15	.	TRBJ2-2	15	CATSRDTRGAGELFF	TGTGCCACCAGCAGAGATACCAGGGGGGCCGGGGAGCTGTTTTTT
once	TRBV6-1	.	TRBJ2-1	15	CASSDGSGHYNEQFF	TGTGCCAGCAGTGATGGTAGCGGCCACTACAATGAGCAGTTCTTC
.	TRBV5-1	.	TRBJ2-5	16	CASSHARGQYQETQYF	TGCGCCAGCAGTCATGCGAGAGGACAGTACCAAGAGACCCAGTACTTC
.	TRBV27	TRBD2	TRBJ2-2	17	CASSKKWGGTNTGELFF	TGTGCCAGCAGTAAAAAATGGGGGGGGACGAACACCGGGGAGCTGTTTTTT
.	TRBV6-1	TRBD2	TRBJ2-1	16	CASSAVSGSFYNEQFF	TGTGCCAGCAGTGCCGTTAGCGGGAGTTTTTACAATGAGCAGTTCTTC
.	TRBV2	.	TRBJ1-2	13	CASSEREYYGYTF	TGTGCCAGCAGTGAGCGGGAATACTATGGCTACACCTTC
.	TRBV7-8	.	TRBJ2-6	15	CASSLQGTGANVLTF	TGTGCCAGCAGCTTACAGGGTACTGGGGCCAACGTCCTGACTTTC
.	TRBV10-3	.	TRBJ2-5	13	CAISGGLRETQYF	TGTGCCATCAGTGGGGGTCTTCGAGAGACCCAGTACTTC
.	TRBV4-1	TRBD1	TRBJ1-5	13	CASSVGQEQPQHF	TGCGCCAGCAGCGTCGGACAGGAACAGCCCCAGCATTTT
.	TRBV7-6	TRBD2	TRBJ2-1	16	CASSPRGTSGDNEQFF	TGTGCCAGCAGCCCCCGCGGGACTAGCGGAGACAATGAGCAGTTCTTC
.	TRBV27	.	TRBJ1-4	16	CASSPHDSSTNEKLFF	TGTGCCAGCAGTCCTCATGACAGCTCAACTAATGAAAAACTGTTTTTT
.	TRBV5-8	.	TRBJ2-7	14	CASSLNGGPYEQYF	TGTGCCAGCAGCTTGAACGGGGGCCCCTACGAGCAGTACTTC
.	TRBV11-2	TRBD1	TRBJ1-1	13	CASGETGGTEAFF	TGTGCCAGCGGAGAAACAGGGGGGACTGAAGCTTTCTTT
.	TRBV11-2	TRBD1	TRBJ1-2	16	CASSLETGRPNYGYTF	TGTGCCAGCAGCTTAGAGACAGGGAGGCCTAACTATGGCTACACCTTC
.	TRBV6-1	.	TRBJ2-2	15	CASSRTEAATGELFF	TGTGCCAGCAGTAGGACGGAGGCGGCCACCGGGGAGCTGTTTTTT
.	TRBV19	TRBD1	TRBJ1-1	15	CASTSGQGAETEAFF	TGTGCCAGTACCTCGGGACAGGGGGCGGAAACTGAAGCTTTCTTT
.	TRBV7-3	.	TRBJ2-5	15	CASSPQGIAQETQYF	TGTGCCAGCAGCCCCCAGGGGATAGCCCAAGAGACCCAGTACTTC
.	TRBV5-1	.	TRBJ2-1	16	CASSLASLDSPHEQFF	TGCGCCAGCAGCTTGGCAAGTTTAGACAGTCCCCATGAGCAGTTCTTC
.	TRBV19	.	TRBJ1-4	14	CASSIRTTNEKLFF	TGTGCCAGTAGTATACGAACAACTAATGAAAAACTGTTTTTT
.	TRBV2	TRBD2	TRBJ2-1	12	CASSTGTIKQFF	TGTGCCAGCAGCACCGGGACTATTAAGCAGTTCTTC
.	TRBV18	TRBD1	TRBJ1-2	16	CASSPPGQGVDYGYTF	TGTGCCAGCTCACCACCTGGACAGGGGGTAGACTATGGCTACACCTTC
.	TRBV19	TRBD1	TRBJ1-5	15	CASSTTGGPNQPQHF	TGTGCCAGTAGTACGACAGGGGGGCCAAATCAGCCCCAGCATTTT
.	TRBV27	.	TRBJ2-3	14	CASSLYPGTDTQYF	TGTGCCAGCAGTTTATACCCGGGTACAGATACGCAGTATTTT
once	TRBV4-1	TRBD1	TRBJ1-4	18	CASSQDLEGAGTNEKLFF	TGCGCCAGCAGCCAAGATCTCGAGGGGGCGGGAACTAATGAAAAACTGTTTTTT
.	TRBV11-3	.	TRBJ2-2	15	CASSSPRARTGELFF	TGTGCCAGCAGCTCCCCTAGGGCCCGAACCGGGGAGCTGTTTTTT
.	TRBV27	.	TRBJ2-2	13	CASRVSNTGELFF	TGTGCCAGCAGGGTTTCGAACACCGGGGAGCTGTTTTTT
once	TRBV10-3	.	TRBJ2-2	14	CAISEQTNTGELFF	TGTGCCATCAGTGAGCAGACCAACACCGGGGAGCTGTTTTTT
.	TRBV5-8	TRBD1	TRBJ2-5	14	CASSLTQGRETQYF	TGTGCCAGCAGCTTGACACAGGGGCGAGAGACCCAGTACTTC
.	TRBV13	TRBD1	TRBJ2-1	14	CASSLIQIRDRAVF	TGTGCCAGCAGCTTAATACAAATCCGGGACAGGGCCGTCTTC
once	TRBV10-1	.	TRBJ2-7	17	CASSDPTGTAISYEQYF	TGCGCCAGCAGTGATCCGACCGGGACGGCCATCTCCTACGAGCAGTACTTC
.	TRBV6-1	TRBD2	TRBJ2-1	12	CASSGSLAGVLF	TGTGCCAGCAGTGGGTCGCTAGCGGGGGTCCTCTTC
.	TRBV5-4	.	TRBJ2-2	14	CASSLEAHTGELFF	TGTGCCAGCAGCTTGGAAGCACACACCGGGGAGCTGTTTTTT